This T cell receptor (beta chain) is drawn from a study of human T cells and chemical hapten exposure. On the study more broadly: Patients were given diphenylcyclopropenone on the scalp weekly across the roughly 24-week study. Study conclusions and caveats: Expanded TCR sets contained significantly more large CDR3 similarity clusters than controls. Higher patch test scores went with higher counts of PT1 expanded TCRs.

This CDR3 comprises 14 residues. Germline V CDR1 and CDR2: SQVTM, ANQGSEA. Trimming took off 4 bases at V and 0 bases at J, with 7 bases between the two ends. This clonotype was seen many times. Its specificity is not known. The time point was: patch test 2, 6 weeks after DPC sensitization. Treatment: therapeutic diphenylcyclopropenone sensitization with weekly scalp DPC. Drawing of blood took place ahead of applying each patch test. TCRdb recomputed calls from the RACE reads with MiXCR, one row per CDR3 protein. The repertoire holds approximately 84,000 distinct CDR3 sequences, with around 9.6% as singletons.

The chain has TRBV29-1 and TRBJ2-6; D is uncertain. The material sequenced was whole blood, taken in connection with sensitization to the hapten diphenylcyclopropenone (DPC). The receptor comes from a woman aged 25 to 39 with alopecia areata. Some clones in this sample may be carry-over from other donors' samples. This CDR3 is CSVASSSGANVLTF. Written as DNA, the CDR3 is TGCAGCGTTGCTTCCTCCTCTGGGGCCAACGTCCTGACTTTC.